This T cell receptor (beta chain) comes out of a study of T cells in Graves' hyperthyroidism and ophthalmopathy (dated 2019 in TCRdb). At the level of the whole study: Peripheral blood samples were taken at the time of initial diagnosis, prior to any treatment. TCR V-J signatures able to tell the groups apart were searched for in a discovery cohort of 100 patients, of whom more than 40 had Graves' ophthalmopathy and around 56 had stable Graves' hyperthyroidism. Prospective prediction of ophthalmopathy was tested in an independent validation cohort of fewer than 20 hyperthyroidism patients and around 16 patients who later progressed to ophthalmopathy. The roughly 100 discovery patients were randomly split 7:3 into training and test sets. In addition, the study compared T-cell repertoires in thyroid tissue and in blood from roughly six Graves' hyperthyroidism patients. Following sampling, methimazole starting at 30 mg daily was given to hyperthyroidism patients, and high-dose intravenous methylprednisolone was given to ophthalmopathy patients. TCR Vbeta CDR3 sequencing of some 140 peripheral blood samples (43 ophthalmopathy, 75 to 85 hyperthyroidism and about 17 progressor patients) is reported in the paper. General study outcomes and caveats: In validation, the model predicted progression to ophthalmopathy a median of roughly 6.1 months before onset, with over 55% sensitivity and nearly 75% specificity. In cross-validation, a model built on a 13 V-J signature told ophthalmopathy apart from stable hyperthyroidism with 87.88% sensitivity and 81% to 82% specificity, and in testing the same model reached 80%/75%. No statistical method was used to set the sample size in advance, and investigators knew the group allocation. Most expanded thyroid clonotypes (frequency above 0.001) were also detected in blood, suggesting blood repertoires may reflect thyroid immune responses.

Graves' hyperthyroidism was defined as stable when no progression to ophthalmopathy occurred over 18 months of follow-up. Hyperthyroidism patients were newly diagnosed, had a disease duration of under 2 months, and were aged 18 to 65 years. Patients with uncontrolled infections, other autoimmune diseases, pregnancy or lactation were excluded. Clinical symptoms, serum thyroxine and TRAb, thyroid ultrasound, and orbital computed tomography formed the basis for the diagnoses. PBMCs were separated from 10 ml of fresh peripheral blood using Ficoll-Paque density gradient centrifugation. Trizol reagent was used to extract total RNA, and RNA quality was then checked on an Agilent 2100 Bioanalyzer. Reading the germline V gene gives CDR1 MNHEY and CDR2 SVGEGT. The CDR3 has 14 amino acids, counting the end cysteine and phenylalanine. Of all the DNA, just the CDR3 is kept, 42 bases in frame from base 1. Trimming costs V 5 bases and J 6 bases, and their ends lie 16 bases apart.

Notes on this clonotype: Its specific antigen is unknown. The sample holds no much larger clone one base away, and base qualities are not on file.

Amplification of TCR beta CDR3 regions was carried out from RNA transcripts. The first round of RT-PCR for the TCR CDR3 was performed with the HTBI primer set and the Qiagen OneStep RT-PCR kit. Libraries were constructed in a second round of multiplex PCR, after which size selection and purification were performed. Paired-end sequencing of the libraries was performed with 100 bp reads on an Illumina HiSeq2000. The paper's data handling went like this. SOAPnuke was used to process the raw data, removing reads that contained adapters or uncalled bases, had a mean Phred below 15, or lacked an exact match to the constant primer or identifier. High-quality paired reads were merged using COPE v1.2.5, and each unique nucleotide sequence was defined as a clonotype. MiTCR v1.1 was used to align the clonotypes against IMGT TRBV, TRBD and TRBJ reference segments. Only V-J combinations with frequency above 0.0001, covering 99.2% of repertoires, were analysed. A TCS score was defined as the ratio of F50 (clonal expansion) to E x V (chaos), with BLOSUM62-based TCRdist applied between CDR3 peptides within each V-J. Welch's t-statistics and random forest reduced 500 to 650 V-J features to under 15, which were used in a naive Bayes classifier (R e1071). TCRdb handled the public reads itself, with Q25 trimming in fastp and clone calling in MiXCR, and kept productive beta chains. All rows with the same CDR3 protein become a single entry with the most common DNA and genes. In this record, the V and J calls reflect TCRdb's handling and not the investigators' own analysis. The sample contains about 710,000 distinct CDR3 sequences, approximately 16% of them found a single time. The top ten constitute around 8.1% of the sample.

Sequencing was carried out using blood. This receptor was identified in a man between 18 and 29 years old with Graves' hyperthyroidism. The V gene is TRBV6-2 or TRBV6-3 and the J gene is TRBJ1-2; the D segment could be TRBD1, given 5 matching bases. The CDR3: CASSHLGAYDGYTF. The bases are TGTGCCAGCAGTCACCTCGGGGCGTATGATGGCTACACCTTC.